This T cell receptor beta chain was recovered during a study of relationships among human T cell subsets (dated by TCRdb to the early 2010s). Regarding the study in general: Eight distinct blood T cell populations were sequenced: pan T, CD8 cytotoxic, regulatory, Th1, Th2, naive plus transitional, activated and memory cells.

Receptors were amplified or captured by multiplex PCR. Sequencing was performed on a 454 GS FLX. Semiquantitative ARM-PCR was used to amplify the TCR alpha and beta CDR3 regions from mRNA. In ARM-PCR, tagged nested gene-specific primers were applied first, and communal superprimers then carried out the exponential amplification. Nested primers were removed by exonuclease before the second amplification round on first-round PCR products. The amplicons were sequenced on the 454 platform, a system that can rapidly sequence millions of DNA fragments without cloning bias. A read mappable to both V and J germline segments was defined as an effective read. In the original analysis: IRmap was used to assign reads to germline V, D and J segments, relying on pyromap, a Smith-Waterman modification adapted to 454 sequencing errors. D-beta assignments were filtered using cutoffs set at the 99th percentile of alignment scores from simulated random sequences. The CDR3 was taken to be the amino acids lying between the conserved V-segment Y[YFLI]C motif and the J-segment [FW]GXGT motif. Repertoire diversity was estimated with a compound Poisson process model previously applied to large-scale EST data. A procedure for detecting cross-contamination was used to argue that sample contamination was not the source of the shared CDR3s. TCRdb itself trimmed the public reads at Q25 with fastp, ran MiXCR and retained productive beta chains. Identical CDR3 proteins give one entry, which carries the most common genes and DNA. The V and J calls follow TCRdb's processing rather than the paper's. A total of about 15,000 distinct CDR3 sequences appear in this sample, around three fifths of them only once. Around 30% of the sample is held by the ten biggest clonotypes.

To isolate the T cell subsets, Miltenyi superparamagnetic beads coated with subset-specific monoclonal antibodies were used. All T cell populations were isolated from peripheral blood. Whole blood was subjected to Ficoll separation to obtain mononuclear cells, from which monocytes were subsequently depleted using anti-CD14 microbeads. The isolated cell populations were resuspended in RNAprotect reagent immediately. In general terms, the pan T sample was made up of CD3+ T cells. Study-wide findings and limitations: T cell counts went unrecorded for a couple of pan T samples, which were processed alongside pan B cells. Over 60% of CD8+ cytotoxic sequences belonged to clones with over 100 reads, whereas regulatory and Th2 subsets showed few such clones. The considerable overlap in CDR3s among Th1, Th2 and regulatory T cells was taken as suggesting that cell fate choices are stochastic. A CD4+CD8+ double-positive population could not be ruled out by the bead-based sorting. The seven subsets showed no statistically significant differences in V, D and J usage, CDR3 length, or N-nucleotide additions.

In the case of this clonotype: What antigen it recognizes has not been identified. Base qualities are not provided; no much larger clone lies one nucleotide away.

The clonotype originates from a man aged 35 to 55 in good health. The specimen sequenced was total T cells sorted from blood. The cell subset or site label corresponds to: CD3+ T cells in general.

The nucleotides read TGTGCCAGCAGTCCCGGGAGGGTCGAGACCTACGAGCAGTACTTC. Translated, it gives CASSPGRVETYEQYF. The chain links TRBV27 with TRBJ2-7, and TRBD2 matches 8 of the central bases. The CDR3 sequence holds 15 residues, the cysteine and phenylalanine included. Only the CDR3 DNA stays, 45 bases, in frame from base 1. The germline V gene (reference sequence) yields MNHEY for CDR1 and SMNVEV for CDR2. V ends up 5 bases short and J 2 bases short, with an unmatched junction base count of 8.